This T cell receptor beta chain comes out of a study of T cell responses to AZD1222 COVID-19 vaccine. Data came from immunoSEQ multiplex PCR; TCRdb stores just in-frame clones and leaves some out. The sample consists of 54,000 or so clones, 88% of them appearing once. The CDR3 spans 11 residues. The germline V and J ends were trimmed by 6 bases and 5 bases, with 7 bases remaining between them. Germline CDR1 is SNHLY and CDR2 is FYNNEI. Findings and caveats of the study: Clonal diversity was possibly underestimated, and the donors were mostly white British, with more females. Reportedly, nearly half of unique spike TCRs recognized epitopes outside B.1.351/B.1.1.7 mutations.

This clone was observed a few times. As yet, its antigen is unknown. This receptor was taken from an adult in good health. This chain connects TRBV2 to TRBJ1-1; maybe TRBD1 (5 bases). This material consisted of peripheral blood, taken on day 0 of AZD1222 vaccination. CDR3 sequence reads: CASRRGTEAFF. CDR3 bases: TGTGCCAGCAGGAGGGGTACTGAAGCTTTCTTT.